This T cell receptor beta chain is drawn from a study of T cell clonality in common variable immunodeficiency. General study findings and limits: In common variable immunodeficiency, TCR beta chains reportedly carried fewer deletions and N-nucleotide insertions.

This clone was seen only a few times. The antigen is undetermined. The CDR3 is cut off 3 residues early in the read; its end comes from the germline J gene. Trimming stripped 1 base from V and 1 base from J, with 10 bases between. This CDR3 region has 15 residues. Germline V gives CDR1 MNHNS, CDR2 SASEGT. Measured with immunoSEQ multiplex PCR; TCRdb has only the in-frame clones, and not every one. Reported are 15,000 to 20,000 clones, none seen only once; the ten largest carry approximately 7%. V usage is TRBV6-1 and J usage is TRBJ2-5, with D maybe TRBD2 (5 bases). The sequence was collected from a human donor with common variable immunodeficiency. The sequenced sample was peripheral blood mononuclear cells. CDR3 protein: CASSEVSGSQETQYF. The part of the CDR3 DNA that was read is TGTGCCAGCAGTGAAGTTTCGGGGTCCCAAGAGACC.